Listed below are T cell receptor beta chains from one sample, sequenced in a study of beta chain features in type 1 diabetes. Repertoires were generated with immunoSEQ multiplex PCR, while TCRdb's copy carries only in-frame clones and drops some. This table has about 160,000 clones, 6.5% to 10% appearing once. The source material was central memory CD4+ T cells from blood. The source of these receptors is a woman under 30 with type 1 diabetes. The CDR3 runs from the conserved cysteine through the conserved F or W. D genes are given only for firm matches. The size of a clone is reported for some rows only, either as once, few or many, or as a class for expanded clones.

TRBV30,-,TRBJ2-7,-,TGTGCCTGGAGTGTCCAGATCTCCTACGAGCAGTACTTC,CAWSVQISYEQYF
TRBV6-5,few,TRBJ2-4,-,TGTGCCAGCAGCATGACGGGGGTAGCCAAAAACATTCAGTACTTC,CASSMTGVAKNIQYF
TRBV6-5,few,TRBJ1-2,-,TGTGCCAGCAGTTACTCTCCCGTGGAGAGCTATGGCTACACCTTC,CASSYSPVESYGYTF
TRBV5-1,-,TRBJ2-3,-,TGCGCCAGCAGACGCGGGGACAGCACAGATACGCAGTATTTT,CASRRGDSTDTQYF
TRBV18,-,TRBJ2-3,-,TGTGCCAGCTCACCCCCGGGAGATACGCAGTATTTT,CASSPPGDTQYF
TRBV29-1,-,TRBJ2-3,TRBD2,TGCAGCGTTGATTCTGATCTAGCGGGAGGTTTCACAGATACGCAGTATTTT,CSVDSDLAGGFTDTQYF
TRBV7-2,few,TRBJ2-1,-,TGTGCCAGCAGGAAACAGGAGCATGAGCAGTTCTTC,CASRKQEHEQFF
TRBV5-6,few,TRBJ1-6,-,TGTGCCAGCAGCTTGACCGCGAACAGGGTTTCCTATAATTCACCCCTCCACTTT,CASSLTANRVSYNSPLHF
TRBV18,few,TRBJ1-5,TRBD1,TGTGCCAGCTCACCCGGACAGGGGGGGAGCAATCAGCCCCAGCATTTT,CASSPGQGGSNQPQHF
TRBV5-1,-,TRBJ2-5,TRBD1,TGCGCCAGCAGCTTTTACAGGGGCCGGGAGACCCAGTACTTC,CASSFYRGRETQYF
TRBV7-8,-,TRBJ2-7,TRBD2,TGTGCCAGCAGCTTCCAGCGGGAATACGAGCAGTACTTC,CASSFQREYEQYF
TRBV10-3,few,TRBJ2-1,TRBD2,TGTGCCATCAGCCGTAGCGGGAGCGGGCATGAGCAGTTCTTC,CAISRSGSGHEQFF
TRBV9,few,TRBJ2-3,-,TGTGCCAGCAGCGGTCCCCTTAGCACAGATACGCAGTATTTT,CASSGPLSTDTQYF
TRBV4-3,few,TRBJ2-1,TRBD2,TGCGCCAGCAGCCAAGATCTGGCGGGGGGCCCATTCAATGAGCAGTTCTTC,CASSQDLAGGPFNEQFF
TRBV7-2,-,TRBJ2-3,-,TGTGCCAGCAGCTTAGCCTCCCGGGGAGGAGATACGCAGTATTTT,CASSLASRGGDTQYF
TRBV7-2,many,TRBJ2-1,-,TGTGCCAGCAGCTTAGGGTCTGACTCCCCGGCGTTCTTC,CASSLGSDSPAFF
TRBV10-3,-,TRBJ2-3,-,TGTGCCATCAGTCAGACGGCGGGCCCACCGACAGATACGCAGTATTTT,CAISQTAGPPTDTQYF
TRBV28,-,TRBJ1-1,-,TGTGCCAGCCCCGCTCCAATTACAACTGAAGCTTTCTTT,CASPAPITTEAFF
TRBV5-1,few,TRBJ2-3,-,TGCGCCAGCAGCTTGTCCCGGGACACTAGGACAGATACGCAGTATTTT,CASSLSRDTRTDTQYF
TRBV5-4,-,TRBJ1-2,-,TGTGCCAGCAGCTTTACAGAAGCTAACTATGGCTACACCTTC,CASSFTEANYGYTF
TRBV4-3,few,TRBJ2-7,TRBD1,TGCGCCAGCAGCCAAGTATCGACAGGGAGTCGCTACGAGCAGTACTTC,CASSQVSTGSRYEQYF
TRBV30,-,TRBJ2-1,TRBD2,TGTGCCTGGGCAACTAGCGTAGAGCAGTTCTTC,CAWATSVEQFF
TRBV27,-,TRBJ2-5,TRBD2,TGTGCCAGCAGTTTCTGGTCGGGGGGTCAAGAGACCCAGTACTTC,CASSFWSGGQETQYF
TRBV5-1,few,TRBJ2-1,TRBD2,TGCGCCAGCAGCCGAAACGGGGGGGGCAATGAGCAGTTCTTC,CASSRNGGGNEQFF
TRBV4-3,few,TRBJ2-2,TRBD2,TGCGCCAGCAGCCAGGCTAGCGGGAGGGCCACCGGGGAGCTGTTTTTT,CASSQASGRATGELFF
TRBV7-2,few,TRBJ2-3,TRBD2,TGTGCCAGCAGCCCCGGACTAGCGGACACAGATACGCAGTATTTT,CASSPGLADTDTQYF
TRBV28,few,TRBJ2-1,TRBD1,TGTGCCAGTGGACAGGGGATAATCAATGAGCAGTTCTTC,CASGQGIINEQFF
TRBV11-2,many,TRBJ1-4,-,TGTGCCAGCAAACAGGGTACTGAAAAACTGTTTTTT,CASKQGTEKLFF
TRBV14,-,TRBJ2-7,TRBD1,TGTGCCAGCAGCCAGGGGGACAGGGGTTGGTACGAGCAGTACTTC,CASSQGDRGWYEQYF
TRBV21-1,-,TRBJ2-7,-,TGTGCCAGCAGCAAAGGGAGTGGCAGAACGTCCTACGAGCAGTACTTC,CASSKGSGRTSYEQYF
TRBV6-1,-,TRBJ1-2,-,TGTGCCAGCAGGACGGAGGGGAGAAGCTATGGCTACACCTTC,CASRTEGRSYGYTF
TRBV30,few,TRBJ1-1,-,TGTGCCTCCCGGGGGGGATCCGCTGAAGCTTTCTTT,CASRGGSAEAFF
TRBV9,-,TRBJ2-3,TRBD1,TGTGCCAGCAGCGTAGCTGGTGGACAGGGCGGAGATACGCAGTATTTT,CASSVAGGQGGDTQYF
TRBV6-5,few,TRBJ1-1,TRBD1,TGTGCCAGCAGTTACCGGACAGGAGGGGGGACTGAAGCTTTCTTT,CASSYRTGGGTEAFF
TRBV2,-,TRBJ1-5,-,TGTGCCAGCCACAACAGTTATAGCAATCAGCCCCAGCATTTT,CASHNSYSNQPQHF
TRBV10-3,-,TRBJ2-5,TRBD1,TGTGCCATCAGTGCCCCCGGACAGGGAGGCCTTGAGACCCAGTACTTC,CAISAPGQGGLETQYF
TRBV30,-,TRBJ1-2,-,TGTGCCTGGAGTAAGCAGGACTATGGCTACACCTTC,CAWSKQDYGYTF
TRBV29-1,few,TRBJ2-3,TRBD2,TGCAGCGTTGCGGGGGCTAGCGGGATTGAAGATACGCAGTATTTT,CSVAGASGIEDTQYF
TRBV19,few,TRBJ2-3,-,TGTGCCAGTAAGCAGCACGGGGGAAGCACAGATACGCAGTATTTT,CASKQHGGSTDTQYF
TRBV4-1,-,TRBJ2-1,TRBD2,TGCGCCAGCCCCACAAATAGCGGGATGGGCGCCTACAATGAGCAGTTCTTC,CASPTNSGMGAYNEQFF
TRBV18,-,TRBJ1-1,TRBD1,TGTGCCAGCTCACTTAGACAGGGTCCTACTGAAGCTTTCTTT,CASSLRQGPTEAFF
TRBV7-9,-,TRBJ1-2,TRBD1,TGTGCCAGCAGCGACAGGGGGACTAACTATGGCTACACCTTC,CASSDRGTNYGYTF
TRBV5-4,-,TRBJ2-7,TRBD1,TGTGCCAGCAGCCCCGACAGGGGAAGTTTCGAGCAGTACTTC,CASSPDRGSFEQYF
TRBV6-5,few,TRBJ1-6,-,TGTGCCAGCAGTTGGGGGCTCTCCTATAATTCACCCCTCCACTTT,CASSWGLSYNSPLHF
TRBV7-9,few,TRBJ2-5,TRBD1,TGTGCCAGCAGCTTGACGGGACAGGGAGAGACCCAGTACTTC,CASSLTGQGETQYF
TRBV10-3,few,TRBJ1-5,-,TGTGCCAGCAGTCCTACAGGCGCCGGTGGGCCCCAGCATTTT,CASSPTGAGGPQHF